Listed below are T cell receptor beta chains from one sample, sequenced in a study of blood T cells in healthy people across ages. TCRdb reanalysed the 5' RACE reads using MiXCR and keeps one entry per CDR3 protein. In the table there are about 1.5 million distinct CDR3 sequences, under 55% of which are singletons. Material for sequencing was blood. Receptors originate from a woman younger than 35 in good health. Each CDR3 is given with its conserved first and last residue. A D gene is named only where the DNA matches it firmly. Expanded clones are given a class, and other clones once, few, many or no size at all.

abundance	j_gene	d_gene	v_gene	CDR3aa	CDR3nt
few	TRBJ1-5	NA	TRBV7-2	CASSLEGYGNQPQHF	TGTGCCAGCAGCTTAGAGGGGTACGGCAATCAGCCCCAGCATTTT
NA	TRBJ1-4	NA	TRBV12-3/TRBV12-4	CASSLGVLGEKLFF	TGTGCCAGCAGTTTAGGGGTACTAGGTGAAAAACTGTTTTTT
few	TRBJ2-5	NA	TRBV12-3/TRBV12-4	CASSPGLQTQYF	TGTGCCAGCAGCCCGGGGTTACAGACCCAGTACTTC
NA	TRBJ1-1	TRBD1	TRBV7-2	CASSTRQGEVNTEAFF	TGTGCCAGCAGCACTCGACAGGGGGAGGTGAACACTGAAGCTTTCTTT
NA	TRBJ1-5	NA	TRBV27	CASSTSGEGQPQHF	NA
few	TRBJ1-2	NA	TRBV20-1	CSASTYYGYTF	TGCAGTGCTAGCACATACTATGGCTACACCTTC
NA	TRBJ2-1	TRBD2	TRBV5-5	CASSLEGLAAYNEQFF	TGTGCCAGCAGCTTGGAGGGACTAGCGGCCTACAATGAGCAGTTCTTC
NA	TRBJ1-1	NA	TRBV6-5	CASWTPGNTEAFF	TGTGCCAGTTGGACCCCTGGGAACACTGAAGCTTTCTTT
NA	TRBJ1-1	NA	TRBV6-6	CASSYGSAGANTEAFF	TGTGCCAGCAGTTATGGTTCGGCTGGGGCGAACACTGAAGCTTTCTTT
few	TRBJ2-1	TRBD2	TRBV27	CASSLTRTSSEQFF	TGTGCCAGCAGTTTAACCCGGACTAGCTCCGAGCAGTTCTTC
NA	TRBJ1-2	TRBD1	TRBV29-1	CSVEVGRGRGFYGYTF	TGCAGCGTTGAGGTGGGGAGGGGCAGGGGGTTCTATGGCTACACCTTC
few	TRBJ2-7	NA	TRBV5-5	CASRIQRSVTYEQYF	TGTGCCAGCAGAATCCAGCGTAGCGTTACCTACGAGCAGTACTTC
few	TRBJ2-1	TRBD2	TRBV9	CASSVGGGAHNEQFF	TGTGCCAGCAGCGTGGGCGGGGGGGCCCACAATGAGCAGTTCTTC